The rows below give T cell receptor beta chains drawn from one sample of a study of beta chain features in type 1 diabetes. Using immunoSEQ multiplex PCR, the repertoire was profiled, and TCRdb retains in-frame clones only, with some absent. The sample contains more than 250,000 clones, approximately 16% of which appear only once. Material: naive CD4+ T cells from blood. The receptors come from a man between 18 and 35 years old with type 1 diabetes. Both conserved end residues are part of each CDR3. Each record gives: V gene, J gene, D gene, clone size, CDR3 length, CDR3 DNA, CDR3 protein. D genes are given only for firm matches. Clone size, where shown, is once, few, many, or a class for clones that have expanded.

v_gene: TRBV7-2; j_gene: TRBJ2-3; d_gene: NA; abundance: few; len: 15; CDR3nt: TGTGCCAGCAGCTTAGGGGGGGATGCTGCAGATACGCAGTATTTT; CDR3aa: CASSLGGDAADTQYF
v_gene: TRBV30; j_gene: TRBJ2-3; d_gene: TRBD2; abundance: few; len: 16; CDR3nt: TGTGCCTGGAGTAAGGGACTAGCGGGGAGCACAGATACGCAGTATTTT; CDR3aa: CAWSKGLAGSTDTQYF
v_gene: TRBV4-3; j_gene: TRBJ1-2; d_gene: TRBD1; abundance: NA; len: 16; CDR3nt: TGCGCCAGCAGCCAGGGGGTGAACGACAGGGTCTATGGCTACACCTTC; CDR3aa: CASSQGVNDRVYGYTF
v_gene: TRBV30; j_gene: TRBJ1-3; d_gene: NA; abundance: few; len: 12; CDR3nt: TGTGCCCGAAGGGGTACAGGGCACACCATATATTTT; CDR3aa: CARRGTGHTIYF
v_gene: TRBV4-1; j_gene: TRBJ1-5; d_gene: NA; abundance: NA; len: 13; CDR3nt: TGCGCCAGCAGCCAAGATCCTGTGAGGCCCCAGCATTTT; CDR3aa: CASSQDPVRPQHF
v_gene: TRBV21-1; j_gene: TRBJ2-4; d_gene: NA; abundance: few; len: 14; CDR3nt: TGTGCCAGCAGCAACGGGGATTCCAAAAACATTCAGTACTTC; CDR3aa: CASSNGDSKNIQYF
v_gene: TRBV30; j_gene: TRBJ1-5; d_gene: NA; abundance: few; len: 14; CDR3nt: TGTGCCTGGAGTTCAGGGAATAGCAATCAGCCCCAGCATTTT; CDR3aa: CAWSSGNSNQPQHF
v_gene: TRBV21-1; j_gene: TRBJ2-7; d_gene: NA; abundance: NA; len: 13; CDR3nt: TGTGCCAGCAGTCGTTCACAGGGAAACGAGCAGTACTTC; CDR3aa: CASSRSQGNEQYF
v_gene: TRBV7-9; j_gene: TRBJ2-2; d_gene: NA; abundance: NA; len: 17; CDR3nt: TGTGCCAGCAGCCTAACAGACAGAAACGCGAACACCGGGGAGCTGTTTTTT; CDR3aa: CASSLTDRNANTGELFF
v_gene: TRBV29-1; j_gene: TRBJ2-1; d_gene: TRBD2; abundance: many; len: 12; CDR3nt: TGCAGCGTCCCCCGTCGGGAGGGTGAGCAGTTCTTC; CDR3aa: CSVPRREGEQFF
v_gene: TRBV18; j_gene: TRBJ2-7; d_gene: TRBD2; abundance: NA; len: 13; CDR3nt: TGTGCCAGCTCACCGACTAGCGGACCAGAGCAGTACTTC; CDR3aa: CASSPTSGPEQYF
v_gene: TRBV4-1; j_gene: TRBJ2-5; d_gene: NA; abundance: NA; len: 16; CDR3nt: TGCGCCAGCAGCCAAGTCGGGGGAGGGGGTGCTGAGACCCAGTACTTC; CDR3aa: CASSQVGGGGAETQYF
v_gene: TRBV6-6; j_gene: TRBJ2-7; d_gene: TRBD1; abundance: few; len: 14; CDR3nt: TGTGCCAGCACCGGCAGGGGGCAAATAAGCGAGCAGTACTTC; CDR3aa: CASTGRGQISEQYF
v_gene: TRBV28; j_gene: TRBJ2-2; d_gene: NA; abundance: few; len: 12; CDR3nt: TGTGCCAGCAGTTTGCGAGTCGGGGAGCTGTTTTTT; CDR3aa: CASSLRVGELFF
v_gene: TRBV4-1; j_gene: TRBJ1-4; d_gene: NA; abundance: NA; len: 17; CDR3nt: TGCGCCAGCAGCCAAACCGGGTGGGGCTGGGTCGGTGAAAAACTGTTTTTT; CDR3aa: CASSQTGWGWVGEKLFF
v_gene: TRBV28; j_gene: TRBJ1-2; d_gene: NA; abundance: NA; len: 13; CDR3nt: TGTGCCAGCAGTCCTACCCCGGACTATGGCTACACCTTC; CDR3aa: CASSPTPDYGYTF
v_gene: TRBV5-1; j_gene: TRBJ1-4; d_gene: NA; abundance: few; len: 15; CDR3nt: TGCGCCAGCAGCTTGGTAGGCCCGGCGGATGAAAAACTGTTTTTT; CDR3aa: CASSLVGPADEKLFF
v_gene: TRBV25-1; j_gene: TRBJ1-6; d_gene: NA; abundance: few; len: 13; CDR3nt: TGTGCCAGCAGCAGGGTTAATAATTCACCCCTCCACTTT; CDR3aa: CASSRVNNSPLHF
v_gene: TRBV11-2; j_gene: TRBJ2-2; d_gene: TRBD2; abundance: NA; len: 16; CDR3nt: TGTGCCAGCAGACCCGGACTAGCGGGACGCACCGGGGAGCTGTTTTTT; CDR3aa: CASRPGLAGRTGELFF
v_gene: TRBV2; j_gene: TRBJ1-2; d_gene: NA; abundance: NA; len: 13; CDR3nt: TGTGCTAAAGTCGCGCCAGGGCGAACGGGCTACACCTTC; CDR3aa: CAKVAPGRTGYTF
v_gene: TRBV7-9; j_gene: TRBJ2-4; d_gene: NA; abundance: NA; len: 14; CDR3nt: TGTGCCAGCAGCTCCGGGTTCGCCAAAAACATTCAGTACTTC; CDR3aa: CASSSGFAKNIQYF
v_gene: TRBV5-1; j_gene: TRBJ2-3; d_gene: TRBD2; abundance: NA; len: 16; CDR3nt: TGCGCCAGCAGCTCCCAGGGACTAGCGGGCACAGATACGCAGTATTTT; CDR3aa: CASSSQGLAGTDTQYF
v_gene: TRBV27; j_gene: TRBJ1-2; d_gene: TRBD1; abundance: NA; len: 18; CDR3nt: TGTGCCAGCAGTTTATCGGCCATCCGGACAGGGGTGAACTATGGCTACACCTTC; CDR3aa: CASSLSAIRTGVNYGYTF
v_gene: TRBV10-3; j_gene: TRBJ1-1; d_gene: NA; abundance: NA; len: 13; CDR3nt: TGTGCCATCGGGGGCAGGGCCTCCACTGAAGCTTTCTTT; CDR3aa: CAIGGRASTEAFF
v_gene: TRBV9; j_gene: TRBJ1-4; d_gene: TRBD1; abundance: NA; len: 14; CDR3nt: TGTGCCAGCAGGGGGGACAGTTCTAATGAAAAACTGTTTTTT; CDR3aa: CASRGDSSNEKLFF
v_gene: TRBV18; j_gene: TRBJ2-1; d_gene: TRBD1; abundance: NA; len: 15; CDR3nt: TGTGCCAGCTCACCACGTCAGGGGGAGTTCTATGAGCAGTTCTTC; CDR3aa: CASSPRQGEFYEQFF
v_gene: TRBV7-2; j_gene: TRBJ1-2; d_gene: TRBD1; abundance: NA; len: 15; CDR3nt: TGTGCCAGCAGCCCCGACCCGGACAGGGTTAATGGCTACACCTTC; CDR3aa: CASSPDPDRVNGYTF
v_gene: TRBV4-3; j_gene: TRBJ1-5; d_gene: NA; abundance: NA; len: 15; CDR3nt: TGCGCCAGCAGCCAAGATCGCAGGGGAGATCAGCCCCAGCATTTT; CDR3aa: CASSQDRRGDQPQHF
v_gene: TRBV30; j_gene: TRBJ1-3; d_gene: NA; abundance: NA; len: 14; CDR3nt: TGTGCCTGGGTGCGGGACCTCTCTGGAAACACCATATATTTT; CDR3aa: CAWVRDLSGNTIYF
v_gene: TRBV28; j_gene: TRBJ2-7; d_gene: NA; abundance: few; len: 14; CDR3nt: TGTGCCACGGGTCAATCAGGCAGCGGGCGCGAGCAGTACTTC; CDR3aa: CATGQSGSGREQYF
v_gene: TRBV5-1; j_gene: TRBJ2-2; d_gene: TRBD1; abundance: NA; len: 16; CDR3nt: TGCGCCAGCAGTCTTGCCCCTGGACAGGGGACCGGGGAGCTGTTTTTT; CDR3aa: CASSLAPGQGTGELFF